This T cell receptor (beta chain) was sequenced in a study of T cell changes during pregnancy in multiple sclerosis. Generated by immunoSEQ multiplex PCR, the TCRdb table keeps only in-frame clones and is missing some. The data show 75,000 to 80,000 clones, with about 93% seen just once and 2% to 3% held by the top ten. The CDR3 is 15 amino acids. CDR1 is SGHNT and CDR2 is YENEEA in the germline V gene. V shed 3 bases, J shed 5 bases, and the junction held 4 bases outside the gene matches. This chain connects TRBV11-3 to TRBJ1-4; 9 bases are shared with TRBD1. This clonotype originated in a female donor in good health, enrolled as a control in a pregnancy study. The source was peripheral blood, collected after pregnancy. This CDR3 reads CASSFGGQGNEKLFF. The DNA of the CDR3 is TGTGCCAGCAGCTTTGGGGGACAGGGCAATGAAAAACTGTTTTTT. Filled out from reference TRBV11-3 and TRBJ1-4, the complete variable domain reads EAGVVQSPRYKIIEKKQPVAFWCNPISGHNTLYWYLQNLGQGPELLIRYENEEAVDDSQLPKDRFSAERLKGVDSTLKIQPAELGDSAVYLCASSFGGQGNEKLFFGSGTQLSVL.